This TCR beta chain was sequenced in a study of blood T cell repertoires in COVID-19. Study background: Sites across the United States, Italy and Spain contributed samples from acute and convalescent COVID-19.

TCRdb's copy holds only in-frame clones and misses some; the assay was immunoSEQ multiplex PCR. The table includes 50,000 to 70,000 clones, about 78% detected once. Sample: peripheral blood. The TCR was taken from a human donor in a cohort sampled during active COVID-19.

CDR3 coding DNA: TGTGCCTGGTCGTCCGTGAACACTGAAGCTTTCTTT. It translates to CAWSSVNTEAFF. This chain links TRBV30 with TRBJ1-1; no reliable D call. Trimming removed 5 bases from V and 0 bases from J, with 7 bases in between. Germline V gives CDR1 GTSNPN, CDR2 SVGIG (reference sequence). CDR3 length: 12 amino acids.